This T cell receptor beta chain emerged from a study of CD8+CD57+ T cells in acquired aplastic anemia. At the level of the study: CD4+ and CD8+ cells, once sorted, gave DNA averaging about 3 ug.

Concerning this clonotype itself: The antigen is unknown.

TCR beta VDJ and CDR3 profiling used genomic DNA as template. TCRdb reprocessed the reads via MiXCR and lists one record per CDR3 protein. The sample lists hundreds of thousands of distinct CDR3 sequences, approximately 32% occurring once. Study results and limitations: About 28 sequences, all CD8+ CDR3, were shared between patients and controls.

Sequencing was done on patients that had shown CD8+CD57+ cell expansion by flow cytometry. The blood sampling took place in patients who had so far received no therapy. In germline, CDR1 is SGHVS, CDR2 FQNEAQ. The CDR3 contains 12 residues. The junction had 4 bases not matched to a gene; V was cut back by 5 bases and J by 8 bases. This TCR was recovered from a human donor with aplastic anemia. This chain joins TRBV7-8 and TRBJ1-2; 8 positions agree with TRBD1. The source material was sorted CD4+, CD8+, or CD8+CD57+ T cells (not recorded which) from PBMCs. CDR3 nucleotides: TGTGCCAGCAGCCCCACAGGGGGAGGCTACACCTTC. This sequence encodes CASSPTGGGYTF.